Shown below are 26 T cell receptor beta chains from a single sample sequenced in a study of T-cell reconstitution after alpha-beta-depleted transplantation in children. Unique molecular identifiers were used to barcode this TCRbeta library. TCRdb fed the PCR reads into MiXCR, producing one record per CDR3 protein. The sample has about 77,000 distinct CDR3 sequences, roughly 18% seen once. This material consisted of PBMCs, mostly from graft donor cells, taken 360 days after TCRalphabeta/CD19-depleted stem cell transplant. The origin of the receptors is a male patient aged 2-15 years who had a stem cell transplant for acute lymphoblastic leukemia, so the T cells may come from the graft donor.

The sample holds many counts of this clonotype. This chain uses TRBV5-1 with TRBJ1-1; no clear D. Germline V gives CDR1 SGHRS, CDR2 YFSETQ. The ends were cut back, 3 bases at V and 0 bases at J, with 6 bases in the middle. This CDR3 has 13 residues. CDR3 DNA sequence: TGCGCCAGCAGCTGGAAGATGAACACTGAAGCTTTCTTT. Amino acid sequence: CASSWKMNTEAFF.

This clonotype has only a few counts. The J gene is TRBJ2-3, the V gene TRBV24-1, with TRBD2 as a possible D gene (6 bases). Per germline, CDR1 KGHDR and CDR2 SFDVKD. This CDR3 is built from 15 residues. Trimming pared 3 bases from V and 6 bases from J, leaving 15 bases between. CDR3 in amino acids: CATSDPPPSADTQYF. In DNA, the CDR3 is TGTGCCACCAGTGATCCCCCGCCTAGCGCGGATACGCAGTATTTT.

The CDR3 DNA sequence: TGTGCCAGCAGCCAATATCTACCGGGAAGTCAAGAGACCCAGTACTTC. It yields the protein CASSQYLPGSQETQYF. The rearrangement joins TRBV3-1 to TRBJ2-5, with TRBD2 as a possible D gene (5 bases). Trimming shortened V by 2 bases and J by 2 bases, and 15 bases separated the two germline ends. The CDR3 covers 16 residues. CDR1 LGHDT and CDR2 YNNKEL come from the germline V gene (reference sequence).

This clonotype has more than one count but fewer than ten. This chain joins TRBV10-3 and TRBJ2-7; TRBD1 matches at 10 bases. With V trimmed by 3 bases and J by 2 bases, 7 bases remained unmatched. Germline assignment: CDR1 ENHRY and CDR2 SYGVKD. The CDR3 totals 16 residues. CDR3 sequence reads: CAISENPGQGTYEQYF. The DNA of the CDR3 is TGTGCCATCAGTGAAAACCCGGGACAGGGGACCTACGAGCAGTACTTC.

This clonotype was picked up a small number of times. The chain is built from TRBV10-3 and TRBJ2-5; D may be TRBD2 (5 bases). The germline V gene encodes CDR1 ENHRY and CDR2 SYGVKD. The CDR3 has 15 residues. V was trimmed by 5 bases and J by 3 bases, leaving 16 bases between them. The DNA for the CDR3 is TGTGCCATCAGTAGACTACCTGTCCGAGAAGAGACCCAGTACTTC. Residues: CAISRLPVREETQYF.

This clonotype was seen a few times. This sequence joins TRBV25-1 and TRBJ2-6; maybe TRBD2 (7 bases). The V end lost 5 bases, the J end lost 4 bases, and 15 bases lay between the germline ends. Germline V CDR1 and CDR2: MGHDK, SYGVNS. CDR3 length equals 16 residues. Here the CDR3 reads CASSPQGRGGANVLTF. DNA for the CDR3: TGTGCCAGCAGTCCGCAGGGGAGGGGGGGGGCCAACGTCCTGACTTTC.

This clonotype was seen a handful of times. The chain employs TRBV29-1 and TRBJ2-1; 7 nucleotides agree with TRBD2. V shed 6 bases and J 6 bases; nucleotides not matched to a gene: 8. CDR3 size: 13 residues. The V gene's germline CDR1 is SQVTM and CDR2 ANQGSEA. CDR3: CSVGGPVINEQFF. The CDR3 nucleotides are TGCAGCGTGGGAGGGCCTGTGATCAATGAGCAGTTCTTC.

CDR3 DNA sequence: TGTGCCAGCAGTGCCAAAACGGACAGAGAGCCGACGAACACCGGGGAGCTGTTTTTT. It translates to CASSAKTDREPTNTGELFF. V is TRBV6-1 and J is TRBJ2-2; weak D call: TRBD1 (6 bases). The V and J ends lost 4 bases and 0 bases respectively, with 21 bases between them. CDR3 length: 19 amino acids. Germline V CDR1 and CDR2: MNHNS, SASEGT.

This chain joins TRBV5-1 and TRBJ2-3; a possible D gene is TRBD1 (8 bases). CDR3 length: 16 residues. The V gene lost 2 bases and the J gene lost 2 bases, with 15 bases spanning the gap. Germline CDR1 and CDR2: SGHRS and YFSETQ. The chain's CDR3 is CASSLNRGGSTDTQYF. CDR3 DNA: TGCGCCAGCAGCTTAAACAGGGGGGGATCCACAGATACGCAGTATTTT.

There are a few counts of this clonotype. The chain recombines TRBV11-3 with TRBJ2-1; 14 bases line up with TRBD2. The CDR3 length is 17 residues. Germline V CDR1 and CDR2: SGHNT, YENEEA. J gave up 6 bases and V 2 bases, and 6 bases lay outside the gene matches. The CDR3 is CASSLRRGTSGSNEQFF. DNA for the CDR3: TGTGCCAGCAGCTTACGGAGGGGGACTAGCGGGAGCAATGAGCAGTTCTTC. Drawing the rest from reference TRBV11-3 and TRBJ2-1, the complete variable domain is EAGVVQSPRYKIIEKKQPVAFWCNPISGHNTLYWYLQNLGQGPELLIRYENEEAVDDSQLPKDRFSAERLKGVDSTLKIQPAELGDSAVYLCASSLRRGTSGSNEQFFGPGTRLTVL.

This clonotype has a count of ten or more. V gene TRBV7-8 combines with J gene TRBJ2-7; TRBD2 agrees at 14 bases. Germline CDR1 and CDR2: SGHVS and FQNEAQ. J lost 12 bases, V lost 4 bases, and 11 bases had no gene match. The CDR3 is 15 residues long. Here the CDR3 DNA reads TGTGCCAGCAGCTCCGGGACTAGCGGGAGCCTCGGAGGGTACTTC. It codes for CASSSGTSGSLGGYF.

Worth noting for this clonotype: A read error may produce the germline difference seen at one junction end. The chain links TRBV3-1 to TRBJ2-5; perhaps TRBD2 as D (6 bases). Germline V gene lookup returns CDR1 LGHDT and CDR2 YNNKEL (reference sequence). The CDR3 runs to 14 residues. CDR3 loop: CASGQASGEETQYF. As DNA, the CDR3 is TGTGCCAGCGGCCAGGCCTCGGGGGAAGAGACCCAGTACTTC.

The CDR3 coding sequence is TGCGCCAGCAGTCTAGCATTCACTAGCGGGAGTCCTGGGGCCAACGTCCTGACTTTC. Translation: CASSLAFTSGSPGANVLTF. The V call is TRBV5-1, the J call TRBJ2-6; 11 bases match TRBD2. CDR1 and CDR2 from the germline V gene are SGHRS and YFSETQ. The trim removed 5 bases at V and 2 bases at J, leaving 12 bases unmatched. This CDR3 is 19 amino acids long.

The CDR3 here is CASSRGLADYNEQFF. CDR3 sequence (DNA): TGTGCCAGTAGCAGGGGACTAGCGGACTACAATGAGCAGTTCTTC. This chain connects TRBV19 to TRBJ2-1, with TRBD2 matching over 11 bases. V lost 6 bases and J lost 3; bases outside the gene matches: 4. CDR1 is LNHDA and CDR2 is SQIVND in the germline V gene (reference sequence). This CDR3 region has 15 residues.

V is TRBV3-1 and J is TRBJ2-3; 12 bases agree with TRBD2. Looked up from germline, CDR1 is LGHDT and CDR2 is YNNKEL (reference sequence). Unmatched junction bases numbered 8, after V lost 4 bases and J lost 3 bases. The CDR3 covers 17 residues. This CDR3 reads CASSLKNGLAGTDTQYF. CDR3 bases: TGTGCCAGCAGCCTTAAGAATGGACTAGCGGGGACAGATACGCAGTATTTT.

The V gene is TRBV20-1, the J gene TRBJ2-7; 10 nucleotides agree with TRBD2. The CDR3 loop spans 16 amino acids. CDR1 and CDR2 from the germline V gene are DFQATT and SNEGSKA (reference sequence). Trimming removed 0 bases from V and 4 bases from J; junction bases left unmatched: 9. Here the CDR3 DNA reads TGCAGTGCTAGAGATGGGCTAGCGGGAGAAGTTTACGAGCAGTACTTC. It specifies CSARDGLAGEVYEQYF.

This chain links TRBV6-5 with TRBJ1-1; 7 bases fit TRBD1. Trimming cost V 3 bases and J 4 bases; bases outside gene matches: 5. Germline V CDR1 and CDR2: MNHEY, SVGAGI. The CDR3 totals 14 residues. This CDR3 is CASSYKGAGTEAFF. CDR3 DNA sequence: TGTGCCAGCAGTTATAAGGGGGCGGGCACTGAAGCTTTCTTT.

The chain links TRBV7-8 to TRBJ1-2; no clear D. The ends were cut back, 1 base at V and 4 bases at J, with 7 bases in the middle. The CDR3 has 13 residues. Germline V gene sequence: CDR1 SGHVS, CDR2 FQNEAQ. The CDR3 reads CASSLVASYGYTF. CDR3 DNA sequence: TGTGCCAGCAGCTTAGTCGCGAGCTATGGCTACACCTTC.

The sample holds many counts of this clonotype. This sequence joins TRBV7-9 and TRBJ1-4; D unresolved. The CDR3 contains 15 residues. V dropped 0 bases and J dropped 4 bases, with 9 bases sitting between them. CDR1 is SEHNR and CDR2 is FQNEAQ in the germline V gene (reference sequence). The CDR3 DNA is TGTGCCAGCAGCTTAGCAGTGCAGCTTAATGAAAAACTGTTTTTT. It encodes CASSLAVQLNEKLFF.

This clonotype was observed a single time. The rearrangement joins TRBV5-1 to TRBJ2-1, with 8 bases matching TRBD2. The CDR3 spans 16 residues. Losses at the gene ends were 0 bases for V and 4 bases for J; bases not matched to a gene: 6. Germline lookup yields CDR1 SGHRS and CDR2 YFSETQ. For the CDR3, the DNA is TGCGCCAGCAGCTTGGCCTCAGCGGGAGCTTACAATGAGCAGTTCTTC. The encoded protein is CASSLASAGAYNEQFF.

This clonotype came up a few times. The chain combines TRBV7-8 with TRBJ2-1; D is unresolved. Trimming pared 7 bases from V and 0 bases from J, leaving 16 bases between. Germline V gives CDR1 SGHVS, CDR2 FQNEAQ. The CDR3 totals 16 residues. CDR3 DNA: TGTGCCAGCATACGGCTTGGCGCTGGCTCCTACAATGAGCAGTTCTTC. Translating it yields CASIRLGAGSYNEQFF.

The table lists this clonotype with a few counts. The chain couples TRBV7-9 to TRBJ2-1; perhaps TRBD2 as D (6 bases). Germline CDR1 is SEHNR and CDR2 is FQNEAQ (reference sequence). This CDR3 is 16 amino acids long. V was pared by 3 bases and J by 0 bases, with 12 bases between. CDR3 coding DNA: TGTGCCAGCAGCTTCCTCGGCGGGGCCTCCTACAATGAGCAGTTCTTC. The encoded protein is CASSFLGGASYNEQFF.

The gene calls are TRBV24-1 and TRBJ2-1; 11 bases align to TRBD2. The CDR3 spans 18 residues. Trimming removed 2 bases from V and 4 bases from J; junction bases left unmatched: 9. Germline lookup yields CDR1 KGHDR and CDR2 SFDVKD. CDR3 nucleotide sequence: TGTGCCACCAGTGATTCCCCATGGGGGACTAGCGGATACAATGAGCAGTTCTTC. This codes for CATSDSPWGTSGYNEQFF.

V gene TRBV12-3 or TRBV12-4 combines with J gene TRBJ2-2; perhaps TRBD1 as D (6 bases). V gave up 6 bases and J gave up 7 bases, with 24 bases separating them. CDR3 length: 17 residues. CDR3 sequence reads: CASRRTRAGVFVGELFF. The CDR3 DNA sequence: TGTGCCAGCAGACGAACAAGGGCAGGGGTATTTGTCGGGGAGCTGTTTTTT.

This clonotype was detected a few times. The J gene is TRBJ2-1, the V gene TRBV11-2; D possibly corresponds to TRBD2 (6 bases). The CDR3 has 18 amino acids. Deletions cut 5 bases from V and 1 base from J, with 21 bases between. CDR1 SGHAT and CDR2 FQNNGV come from the germline V gene. As DNA, the CDR3 is TGTGCCAGCAGCCCCGGGGGAGTCGGAGGTCGGTCCTACAATGAGCAGTTCTTC. This gives the protein CASSPGGVGGRSYNEQFF.

In its sample, this clonotype was seen a few times. The CDR3 sequence: CASSRDRENTEAFF. The CDR3 DNA reads TGTGCCAGCAGCCGGGACAGGGAGAACACTGAAGCTTTCTTT. The chain combines TRBV13 with TRBJ1-1; 9 nucleotides match TRBD1. V lost 5 bases to trimming and J lost 1 base; unmatched junction nucleotides: 2. CDR1 and CDR2 (germline): PRHDT, FYEKMQ (reference sequence). The CDR3 is 14 amino acids.